This paragraph reports one T cell receptor beta chain. Its antigen remains unknown. The data derive from a study of T-cell memory formation after mild COVID-19. V lost 7 bases, J lost 5 bases, and 25 bases lay in between. The CDR3 extends over 17 amino acids. CDR1 is LGHDT, CDR2 YNNKEL, per germline (reference sequence). Regarding the study as a whole: Memory from before infection featured some responding clones, which suggests cross-reactive memory joined. Second-wave clones peaking on day 37 lacked confirmed SARS-CoV-2 specificity. Shrinking CD4+ clones resided mostly in CM and EM, and CD8+ ones in EMRA.

Via MiXCR, TCRdb re-called the 5' RACE reads, giving one row per CDR3 protein. The data show 150,000 or so distinct CDR3 sequences, roughly 31% seen once. The chain is built from TRBV3-1 and TRBJ2-3; tentative D call: TRBD2 (6 bases). What was sequenced was PBMCs or a T cell subset sorted from them (not recorded which). The receptor was isolated from an adult woman who had mild COVID-19 (a few samples of this study predate the infection). Cell type and time point are not known. The DNA for the CDR3 is TGTGCCAGCACAAAGCAGACGGGACGGGACTCGATAGATACGCAGTATTTT. Amino acid sequence: CASTKQTGRDSIDTQYF.